These 16 T cell receptor beta chains were all obtained from the same sample, sequenced in a study of immune evolution from preneoplasia to lung adenocarcinoma. Method: immunoSEQ multiplex PCR; TCRdb's copy keeps in-frame clones and lacks some. The sample yields under 3,500 clones, about nine tenths seen once. The sample comprised FFPE invasive lung adenocarcinoma tissue. All receptors derive from a person between 70 and 80 years old with invasive lung adenocarcinoma.

The chain joins TRBV10-3 to TRBJ2-3, with D possibly matching TRBD1 (5 bases). Germline values: CDR1 ENHRY, CDR2 SYGVKD. The V end lost 3 bases, the J end lost 2 bases, and 15 bases lay between the germline ends. The length of the CDR3 is 16 residues. CDR3 nucleotides: TGTGCCATCAGTGACCCCACAGGTGGCCACACAGATACGCAGTATTTT. This codes for CAISDPTGGHTDTQYF.

This clone has a single count. The V call is TRBV9, the J call TRBJ2-3, with D perhaps TRBD2 (7 bases). Per germline, CDR1 SGDLS and CDR2 YYNGEE. The CDR3 is 17 residues long. V lost 0 bases and J lost 0, with 14 bases in between. CDR3 sequence (DNA): TGTGCCAGCAGCGTAGTGGGGGGGCTTACGAGCACAGATACGCAGTATTTT. This encodes CASSVVGGLTSTDTQYF.

Only a few counts were recorded for this clone. The chain has TRBV2 and TRBJ2-5, with D unresolved. Trimming removed 4 bases at V and 4 bases at J, with 10 bases between. This CDR3 has 13 residues. Germline V gives CDR1 SNHLY, CDR2 FYNNEI. The DNA for the CDR3 is TGTGCCAGCAGTGTAGACATAGGAGAGACCCAGTACTTC. Translation gives CASSVDIGETQYF.

The chain links TRBV20-1 to TRBJ1-4; D unresolved. Germline assignment: CDR1 DFQATT and CDR2 SNEGSKA (reference sequence). The CDR3 has 11 residues. Trimming pared 2 bases from V and 15 bases from J, leaving 13 bases between. The CDR3 DNA reads as TGCAGTGCTAGATTAGACCCGGGAGTGTTTTTT. Translating it yields CSARLDPGVFF.

The chain combines TRBV18 with TRBJ2-5; 11 nucleotides match TRBD1. V lost 2 bases to trimming and J lost 4 bases; unmatched junction nucleotides: 3. This CDR3 has 15 residues. Per the germline V gene, CDR1 is KGHSH and CDR2 is LQKENI. This chain's CDR3 is CASSPGTGGRETQYF. Here the CDR3 DNA reads TGTGCCAGCTCACCAGGGACAGGGGGTAGAGAGACCCAGTACTTC. Complete variable domain (other parts from reference TRBV18 and TRBJ2-5): NAGVMQNPRHLVRRRGQEARLRCSPMKGHSHVYWYRQLPEEGLKFMVYLQKENIIDESGMPKERFSAEFPKEGPSILRIQQVVRGDSAAYFCASSPGTGGRETQYFGPGTRLLVL.

This rearrangement joins TRBV5-4 to TRBJ2-7; tentative D call: TRBD2 (5 bases). CDR3 length: 13 residues. CDR1 is SGHNT and CDR2 is YYREEE in the germline V gene (reference sequence). Between the trimmed V and J ends, which lost 4 bases and 6 bases, there was a span of 14 bases. As DNA, the CDR3 is TGTGCCAGCAGCCGGGGAGCAGTCAGCGAGCAGTACTTC. Its translation: CASSRGAVSEQYF.

The chain couples TRBV30 to TRBJ2-5; D is perhaps TRBD1 or TRBD2 (5 bases each). The CDR3 spans 12 residues. V lost 2 bases and J 5 bases, leaving 9 bases between the germline ends. Per germline, CDR1 GTSNPN and CDR2 SVGIG (reference sequence). CDR3 protein: CAWSQGRETQYF. In nucleotides, the CDR3 is TGTGCCTGGAGTCAGGGACGGGAGACCCAGTACTTC. Together with reference TRBV30 and TRBJ2-5, the CDR3 gives the full variable domain: SQTIHQWPATLVQPVGSPLSLECTVEGTSNPNLYWYRQAAGRGLQLLFYSVGIGQISSEVPQNLSASRPQDRQFILSSKKLLLSDSGFYLCAWSQGRETQYFGPGTRLLVL.

This chain joins TRBV28 and TRBJ1-5; 7 bases map to TRBD1. The CDR3 covers 14 residues. V was clipped by 3 bases and J by 6 bases; unmatched bases: 5. CDR1 is MDHEN and CDR2 is SYDVKM in the germline V gene. CDR3 sequence reads: CASSFAGGSQPQHF. The CDR3, as DNA: TGTGCCAGCAGTTTTGCAGGGGGTAGTCAGCCCCAGCATTTT. Drawing the rest from reference TRBV28 and TRBJ1-5, the complete variable domain is DVKVTQSSRYLVKRTGEKVFLECVQDMDHENMFWYRQDPGLGLRLIYFSYDVKMKEKGDIPEGYSVSREKKERFSLILESASTNQTSMYLCASSFAGGSQPQHFGDGTRLSIL.

This clone was detected once. This chain connects TRBV29-1 to TRBJ2-1; TRBD1 matches at 11 bases. V lost 5 bases to trimming and J lost 4 bases; unmatched junction nucleotides: 13. From germline, CDR1 is SQVTM and CDR2 ANQGSEA. The CDR3 extends over 17 amino acids. In DNA form, the CDR3 reads TGCAGCGTTTTGAAAGGACAGGGGGCAAGTGGATACAATGAGCAGTTCTTC. Its protein product is CSVLKGQGASGYNEQFF.

The chain is built from TRBV7-2 and TRBJ2-7; 9 nucleotides align to TRBD2. With V trimmed by 1 base and J by 3 bases, 4 bases remained unmatched. Germline V gene lookup returns CDR1 SGHTA and CDR2 FQGNSA. The CDR3 contains 15 residues. The CDR3 sequence: CASSLGPSGNYEQYF. Here the CDR3 DNA reads TGTGCCAGCAGCTTAGGTCCTAGCGGGAACTACGAGCAGTACTTC.

This sequence joins TRBV7-3 and TRBJ2-3; possibly TRBD1 or TRBD2 for D (5 bases each). Germline V gene lookup returns CDR1 SGHTA and CDR2 FQGTGA. V lost 4 bases and J lost 2, with 16 bases in between. This CDR3 contains 16 residues. CDR3 bases: TGTGCCAGCAGCTCAGGTTACAGGACTGTCACAGATACGCAGTATTTT. Protein: CASSSGYRTVTDTQYF.

The chain combines TRBV10-3 with TRBJ1-4, with a possible D match to TRBD1 (6 bases). Between the trimmed V and J ends, which lost 9 bases and 7 bases, there was a span of 18 bases. The germline V gene encodes CDR1 ENHRY and CDR2 SYGVKD. This CDR3 has 14 residues. The CDR3 reads CAISHQTGSEKLFF. The CDR3 coding sequence is TGTGCCATATCACACCAAACAGGGAGTGAAAAACTGTTTTTT.

The chain uses TRBV2 and TRBJ2-5; D is unresolved. The germline V gene encodes CDR1 SNHLY and CDR2 FYNNEI. The CDR3 has 12 residues. The V gene lost 7 bases and the J gene lost 2 bases, with 8 bases spanning the gap. The CDR3 here is CASIGLQETQYF. The CDR3 region has the DNA TGTGCCAGCATCGGGCTACAAGAGACCCAGTACTTC.

The chain recombines TRBV30 with TRBJ1-1, with 9 bases identical to TRBD1. Per germline, CDR1 GTSNPN and CDR2 SVGIG (reference sequence). The CDR3 length is 13 residues. V gave up 2 bases and J gave up 6 bases; unmatched junction bases: 4. CDR3 protein: CAWSIQGASEAFF. CDR3 sequence (DNA): TGTGCCTGGAGTATACAGGGGGCCTCTGAAGCTTTCTTT.

The chain recombines TRBV19 with TRBJ2-5; D is perhaps TRBD2 (5 bases). Trimming pared 5 bases from V and 5 bases from J, leaving 6 bases between. The germline V gene has CDR1 LNHDA and CDR2 SQIVND (reference sequence). The CDR3 is 11 residues long. The CDR3, as DNA: TGTGCCAGTAGTTCGGGGGAGACCCAGTACTTC. This sequence encodes CASSSGETQYF.

The rearrangement links TRBV6-1 to TRBJ2-4, with TRBD2 matching over 11 bases. CDR3 length: 18 residues. Losses at the gene ends were 1 base for V and 5 bases for J; bases not matched to a gene: 10. CDR1 is MNHNS, CDR2 SASEGT, per germline. CDR3 sequence: CASSEVGASGGSENIQYF. For the CDR3, the DNA is TGTGCCAGCAGTGAAGTAGGGGCTAGCGGGGGGTCCGAAAACATTCAGTACTTC.